The 9 T cell receptor beta chains reported below all come from one sample, sequenced in a study of blood T cells in healthy people across ages. PCR was performed a second time for roughly 7 to 12 cycles using a sample-barcoded 5' primer and a J-beta primer mix. TCRdb re-analysed the 5' RACE reads in MiXCR, keeping a single row per CDR3 protein. The sample holds about 1 million distinct CDR3 sequences, around 45% seen once. The specimen sequenced was blood. These receptors were collected from a woman in her sixties or seventies in good health.

The gene calls are TRBV27 and TRBJ2-1, with 10 bases that match TRBD2. The CDR3 is made up of 16 amino acids. Per germline, CDR1 MNHEY and CDR2 SMNVEV (reference sequence). J gave up 11 bases and V 1 base, and 11 bases lay outside the gene matches. The DNA of the CDR3 is TGTGCCAGCAGTTTATGGGGCCAGCGGGAGGGCCTGAAGCAGTTCTTC. It specifies CASSLWGQREGLKQFF.

This clonotype has only one observation. An end of the junction differs from the germline gene, which may be a read error. The chain employs TRBV27 and TRBJ2-7; 7 bases line up with TRBD2. Germline V lookup: CDR1 MNHEY, CDR2 SMNVEV (reference sequence). The CDR3 totals 15 residues. Here the CDR3 reads CAGSFIGTTTYEQYF. CDR3 sequence (DNA): TGTGCCGGCAGTTTCATCGGGACTACGACCTACGAGCAGTACTTC.

In DNA form, the CDR3 reads TGCAGTGCTACCCGGGACAGCCGAGGGGAGCAGTACTTC. This gives the protein CSATRDSRGEQYF. The rearrangement uses TRBV20-1 and TRBJ2-7, with 7 positions matching TRBD1. Germline trimming cut 4 bases from V and 7 bases from J; bases unmatched to any gene: 10. CDR1 is DFQATT and CDR2 is SNEGSKA in the germline V gene (reference sequence). The CDR3 has 13 amino acids.

The chain recombines TRBV12-3 or TRBV12-4 with TRBJ2-5, with D hard to call. The CDR3 loop spans 16 amino acids. The V end lost 2 bases, the J end lost 1 base, and 14 bases lay between the germline ends. The CDR3 DNA reads as TGTGCCAGCAGTTTATTAAGTAATACCCCCCAAGAGACCCAGTACTTC. Protein product: CASSLLSNTPQETQYF.

The genes are TRBV12-3 or TRBV12-4 and TRBJ2-3; the D gene is possibly TRBD2 (5 bases). V was trimmed by 4 bases and J by 13 bases, leaving 18 bases between them. The CDR3 spans 13 residues. The chain's CDR3 is CASSSPREPPEYF. The CDR3 DNA is TGTGCCAGCAGTTCCCCGAGGGAGCCTCCGGAGTATTTT.

The chain links TRBV6-2 or TRBV6-3 to TRBJ2-7; 7 nucleotides align to TRBD1. CDR1 MNHEY and CDR2 SVGEGT come from the germline V gene. The CDR3 extends over 13 amino acids. V shed 2 bases and J 5 bases; nucleotides not matched to a gene: 3. CDR3 sequence (DNA): TGTGCCAGCAGTTACGGACAGGTCCACGAGCAGTACTTC. Translation: CASSYGQVHEQYF.

The chain has TRBV7-2 and TRBJ2-5; the D gene is possibly TRBD2 (6 bases). Looked up from germline, CDR1 is SGHTA and CDR2 is FQGNSA. V was shortened by 1 base and J by 11 bases, with 17 bases between the two germline ends. The CDR3 totals 14 residues. CDR3 DNA: TGTGCCAGCAGCTTAGACCAGACCCTACGGGAGCAGTACTTC. Its translation is CASSLDQTLREQYF.

In its sample, this clonotype was seen a few times. The chain has TRBV4-2 and TRBJ1-2; TRBD1 might be the D (6 bases). Per germline, CDR1 LGHNA and CDR2 YNFKEQ. CDR3 length: 14 residues. Deletions cut 3 bases from V and 7 bases from J, with 15 bases between. The CDR3 region has the DNA TGTGCCAGCAGCCATGACGGGACATCTGCTGGCTACACCTTC. Translation gives CASSHDGTSAGYTF.

This rearrangement joins TRBV7-3 to TRBJ2-3; 9 positions match TRBD2. The CDR3 is 16 amino acids. Germline-derived CDR1 and CDR2 are SGHTA and FQGTGA. V lost 1 base and J lost 4; bases outside the gene matches: 6. This chain's CDR3 is CASSLMLAGSADTQYF. The CDR3 DNA reads as TGTGCCAGCAGCTTAATGCTAGCGGGGTCGGCAGATACGCAGTATTTT.